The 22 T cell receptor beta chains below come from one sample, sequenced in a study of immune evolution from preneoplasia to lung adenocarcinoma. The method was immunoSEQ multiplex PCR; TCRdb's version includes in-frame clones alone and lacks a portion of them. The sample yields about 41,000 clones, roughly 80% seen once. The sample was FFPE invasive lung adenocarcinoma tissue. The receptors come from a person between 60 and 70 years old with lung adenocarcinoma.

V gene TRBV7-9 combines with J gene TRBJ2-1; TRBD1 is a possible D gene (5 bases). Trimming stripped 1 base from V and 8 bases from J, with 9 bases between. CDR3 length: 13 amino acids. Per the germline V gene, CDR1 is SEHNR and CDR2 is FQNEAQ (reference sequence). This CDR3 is CASSLGLRDEQFF. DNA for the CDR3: TGTGCCAGCAGCTTAGGTCTCAGGGATGAGCAGTTCTTC.

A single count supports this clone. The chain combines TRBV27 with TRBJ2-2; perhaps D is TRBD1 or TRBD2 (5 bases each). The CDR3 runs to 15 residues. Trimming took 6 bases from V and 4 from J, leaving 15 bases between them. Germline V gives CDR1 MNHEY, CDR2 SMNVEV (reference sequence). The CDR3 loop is CASRRDQRSTGELFF. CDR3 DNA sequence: TGTGCCAGCAGACGGGACCAGCGGAGCACCGGGGAGCTGTTTTTT.

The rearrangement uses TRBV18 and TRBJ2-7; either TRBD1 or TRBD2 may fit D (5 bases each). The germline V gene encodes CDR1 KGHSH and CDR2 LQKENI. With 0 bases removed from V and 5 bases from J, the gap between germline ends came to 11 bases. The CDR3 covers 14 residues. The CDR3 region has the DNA TGTGCCAGCTCACCACCGGGACCCCTCGACGAGCAGTACTTC. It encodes CASSPPGPLDEQYF.

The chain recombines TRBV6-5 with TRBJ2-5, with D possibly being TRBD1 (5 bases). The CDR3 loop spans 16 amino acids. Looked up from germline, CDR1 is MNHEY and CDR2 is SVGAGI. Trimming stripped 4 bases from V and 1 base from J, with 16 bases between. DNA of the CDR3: TGTGCCAGCAGTTTCCTCGGCGGTGACAGCCAAGAGACCCAGTACTTC. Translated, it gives CASSFLGGDSQETQYF.

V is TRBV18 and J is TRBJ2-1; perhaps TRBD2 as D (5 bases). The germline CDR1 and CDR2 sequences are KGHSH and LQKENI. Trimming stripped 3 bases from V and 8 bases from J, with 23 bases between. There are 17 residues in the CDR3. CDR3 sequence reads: CASSPARGSVTVDEQFF. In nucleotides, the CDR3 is TGTGCCAGCTCACCGGCCCGTGGTAGCGTCACCGTAGATGAGCAGTTCTTC.

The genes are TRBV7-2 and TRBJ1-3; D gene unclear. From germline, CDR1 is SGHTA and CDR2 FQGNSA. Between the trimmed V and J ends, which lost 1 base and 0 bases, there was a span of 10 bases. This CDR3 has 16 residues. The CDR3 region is CASSLGPGYSGNTIYF. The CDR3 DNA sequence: TGTGCCAGCAGCTTAGGGCCGGGGTACTCTGGAAACACCATATATTTT.

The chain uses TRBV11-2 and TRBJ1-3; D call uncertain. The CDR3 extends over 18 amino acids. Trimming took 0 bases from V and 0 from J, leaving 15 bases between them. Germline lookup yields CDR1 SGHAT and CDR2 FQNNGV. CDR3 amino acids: CASSLEAGRLFSGNTIYF. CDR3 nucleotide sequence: TGTGCCAGCAGCTTAGAAGCGGGCAGGTTATTCTCTGGAAACACCATATATTTT.

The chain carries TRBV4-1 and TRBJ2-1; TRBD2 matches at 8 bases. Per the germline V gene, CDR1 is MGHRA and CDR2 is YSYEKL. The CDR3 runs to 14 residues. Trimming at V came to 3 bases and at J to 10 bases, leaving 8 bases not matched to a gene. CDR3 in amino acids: CASSHLSSGGEQFF. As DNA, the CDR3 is TGCGCCAGCAGCCATCTAAGCAGCGGGGGCGAGCAGTTCTTC.

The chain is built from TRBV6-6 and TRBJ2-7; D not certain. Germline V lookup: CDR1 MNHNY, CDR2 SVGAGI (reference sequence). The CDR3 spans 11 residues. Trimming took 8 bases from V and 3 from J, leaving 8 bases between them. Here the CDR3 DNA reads TGTGCCAGCGGTACGAACTACGAGCAGTACTTC. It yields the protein CASGTNYEQYF.

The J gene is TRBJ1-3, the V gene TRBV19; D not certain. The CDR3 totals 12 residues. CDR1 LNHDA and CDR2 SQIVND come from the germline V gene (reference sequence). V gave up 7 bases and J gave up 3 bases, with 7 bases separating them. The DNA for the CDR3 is TGTGCCAGTACGGATTTTGGAAACACCATATATTTT. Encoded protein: CASTDFGNTIYF.

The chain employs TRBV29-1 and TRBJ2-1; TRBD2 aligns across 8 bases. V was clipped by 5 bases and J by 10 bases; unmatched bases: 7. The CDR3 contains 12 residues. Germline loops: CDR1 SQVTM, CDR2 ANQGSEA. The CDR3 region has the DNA TGCAGCGTTATTTTAGCGGGACACGAGCAGTTCTTC. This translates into CSVILAGHEQFF.

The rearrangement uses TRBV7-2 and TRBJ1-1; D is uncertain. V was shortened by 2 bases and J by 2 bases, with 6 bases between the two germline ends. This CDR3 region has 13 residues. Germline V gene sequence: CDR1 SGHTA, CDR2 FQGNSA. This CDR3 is CASSLSGNTEAFF. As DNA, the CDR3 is TGTGCCAGCAGCTTATCAGGAAACACTGAAGCTTTCTTT.

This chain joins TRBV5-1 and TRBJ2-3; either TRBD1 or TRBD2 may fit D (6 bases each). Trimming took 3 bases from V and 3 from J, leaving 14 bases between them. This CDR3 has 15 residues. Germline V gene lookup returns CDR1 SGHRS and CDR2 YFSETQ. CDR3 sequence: CASSYRGQGTDTQYF. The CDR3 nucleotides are TGCGCCAGCAGCTATCGGGGGCAGGGGACAGATACGCAGTATTTT.

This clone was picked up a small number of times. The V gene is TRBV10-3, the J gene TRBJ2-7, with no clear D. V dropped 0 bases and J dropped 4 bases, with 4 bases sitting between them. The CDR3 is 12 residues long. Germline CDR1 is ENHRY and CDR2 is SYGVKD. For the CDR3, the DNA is TGTGCCATCAGTGAGTCGGATTACGAGCAGTACTTC. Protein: CAISESDYEQYF.

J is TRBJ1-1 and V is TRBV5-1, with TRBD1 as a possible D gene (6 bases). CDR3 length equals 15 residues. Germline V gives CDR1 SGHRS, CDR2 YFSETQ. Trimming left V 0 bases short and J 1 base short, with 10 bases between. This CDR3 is CASSLAGVSNTEAFF. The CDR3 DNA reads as TGCGCCAGCAGCTTGGCAGGGGTTTCGAACACTGAAGCTTTCTTT.

As DNA, the CDR3 is TGTGCCAGCAGCCCAGACTCGGGACAGGAGATCTACGAGCAGTACTTC. It translates to CASSPDSGQEIYEQYF. The chain joins TRBV9 to TRBJ2-7; TRBD1 agrees at 8 bases. This CDR3 comprises 16 residues. The V segment lost 4 bases and the J segment 3 bases; nucleotides outside the gene matches: 12. Germline CDR1 and CDR2: SGDLS and YYNGEE. Together with reference TRBV9 and TRBJ2-7, the CDR3 gives the full variable domain: DSGVTQTPKHLITATGQRVTLRCSPRSGDLSVYWYQQSLDQGLQFLIQYYNGEERAKGNILERFSAQQFPDLHSELNLSSLELGDSALYFCASSPDSGQEIYEQYFGPGTRLTVT.

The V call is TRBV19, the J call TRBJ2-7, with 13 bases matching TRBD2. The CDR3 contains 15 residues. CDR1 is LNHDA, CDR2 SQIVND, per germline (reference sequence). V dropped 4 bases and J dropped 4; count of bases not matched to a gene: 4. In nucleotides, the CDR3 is TGTGCCAGTAGTACCACTAGCGGGAGGGCTTACGAGCAGTACTTC. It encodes CASSTTSGRAYEQYF. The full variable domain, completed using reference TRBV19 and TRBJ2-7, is DGGITQSPKYLFRKEGQNVTLSCEQNLNHDAMYWYRQDPGQGLRLIYYSQIVNDFQKGDIAEGYSVSREKKESFPLTVTSAQKNPTAFYLCASSTTSGRAYEQYFGPGTRLTVT.

The chain's CDR3 is CAWGPETDTQYF. CDR3 DNA: TGTGCCTGGGGTCCCGAGACAGATACGCAGTATTTT. V usage is TRBV30 and J usage is TRBJ2-3; no reliable D call. CDR3 size: 12 residues. Trimming removed 5 bases from V and 3 bases from J, with 9 bases in between. The germline V gene encodes CDR1 GTSNPN and CDR2 SVGIG (reference sequence).

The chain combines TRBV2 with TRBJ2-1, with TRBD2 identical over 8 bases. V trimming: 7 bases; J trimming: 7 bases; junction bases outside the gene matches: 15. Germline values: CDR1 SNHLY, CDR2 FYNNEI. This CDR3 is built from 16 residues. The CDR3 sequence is CASKEREILVENEQFF. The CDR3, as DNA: TGTGCCAGCAAGGAGCGGGAGATCCTGGTAGAGAATGAGCAGTTCTTC. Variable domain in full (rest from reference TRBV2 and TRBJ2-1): EPEVTQTPSHQVTQMGQEVILRCVPISNHLYFYWYRQILGQKVEFLVSFYNNEISEKSEIFDDQFSVERPDGSNFTLKIRSTKLEDSAMYFCASKEREILVENEQFFGPGTRLTVL.

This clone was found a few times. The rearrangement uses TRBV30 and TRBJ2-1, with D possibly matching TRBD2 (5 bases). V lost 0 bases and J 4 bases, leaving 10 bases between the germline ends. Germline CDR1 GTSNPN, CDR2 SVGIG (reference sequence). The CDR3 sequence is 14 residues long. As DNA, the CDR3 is TGTGCCTGGAGTGTAGGGTCGGGGTACAATGAGCAGTTCTTC. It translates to CAWSVGSGYNEQFF.

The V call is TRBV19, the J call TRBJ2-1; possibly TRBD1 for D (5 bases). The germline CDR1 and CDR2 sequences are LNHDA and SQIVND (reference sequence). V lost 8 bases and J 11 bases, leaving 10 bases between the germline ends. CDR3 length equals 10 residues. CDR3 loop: CASGRQKQFF. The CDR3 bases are TGTGCCAGTGGGCGACAGAAGCAGTTCTTC.

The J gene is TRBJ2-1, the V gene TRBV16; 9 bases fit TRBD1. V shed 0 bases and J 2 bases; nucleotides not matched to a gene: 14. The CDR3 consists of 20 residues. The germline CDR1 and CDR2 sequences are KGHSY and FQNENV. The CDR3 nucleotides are TGTGCCAGCAGCCAATCGGAGAGACAGGGGGGTATGGTGCCCTACAATGAGCAGTTCTTC. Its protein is CASSQSERQGGMVPYNEQFF. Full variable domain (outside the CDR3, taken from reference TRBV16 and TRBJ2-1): GEEVAQTPKHLVRGEGQKAKLYCAPIKGHSYVFWYQQVLKNEFKFLISFQNENVFDETGMPKERFSAKCLPNSPCSLEIQATKLEDSAVYFCASSQSERQGGMVPYNEQFFGPGTRLTVL.